This T cell receptor (beta chain) was sequenced in a study of blood T cell repertoires in COVID-19. The length of the CDR3 is 14 residues. The ends lost 3 bases at V and 8 bases at J; junction bases unmatched: 3. From germline, CDR1 is SGHRS and CDR2 YFSETQ. Original data processing: Reference gene primer amplification gave nucleated cell count estimates. Using immunoSEQ multiplex PCR, the repertoire was profiled, and TCRdb retains in-frame clones only, with some absent. V and J calls and clone size come straight from that table; D and trimming were deduced from the DNA. The sample records approximately 50,000 clones, around 86% being singletons.

This receptor was identified in a man aged 50 to 60 with active COVID-19. The V call is TRBV5-1, the J call TRBJ1-6, with 9 positions matching TRBD1. Sequenced: peripheral blood. CDR3 protein: CASSWTGVDSPLHF. CDR3 bases: TGCGCCAGCAGCTGGACAGGGGTTGATTCACCCCTCCACTTT.